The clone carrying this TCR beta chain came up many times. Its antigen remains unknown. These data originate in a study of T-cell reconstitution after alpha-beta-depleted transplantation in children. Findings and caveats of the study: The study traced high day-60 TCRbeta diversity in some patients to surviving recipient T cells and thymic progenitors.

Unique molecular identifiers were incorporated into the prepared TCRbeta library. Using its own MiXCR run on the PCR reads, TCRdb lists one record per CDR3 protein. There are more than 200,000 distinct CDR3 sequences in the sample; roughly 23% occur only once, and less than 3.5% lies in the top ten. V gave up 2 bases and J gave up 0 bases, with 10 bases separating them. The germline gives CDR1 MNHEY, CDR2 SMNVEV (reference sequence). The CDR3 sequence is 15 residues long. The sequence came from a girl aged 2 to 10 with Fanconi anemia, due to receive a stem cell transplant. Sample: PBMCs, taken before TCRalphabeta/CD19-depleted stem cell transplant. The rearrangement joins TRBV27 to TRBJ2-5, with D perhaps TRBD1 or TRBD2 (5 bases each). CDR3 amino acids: CASSLAWGYQETQYF. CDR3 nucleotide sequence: TGTGCCAGCAGTTTAGCTTGGGGGTACCAAGAGACCCAGTACTTC.